These 2 T cell receptor beta chains came from one sample sequenced in a study of cytomegalovirus exposure and HLA in healthy donors. Researchers ran the PCR with 60 Vbeta and 13 Jbeta primers. TCRdb keeps only in-frame clones here, not all; method: immunoSEQ multiplex PCR. The sample records approximately 170,000 clones, 76% being singletons. Sequenced material: PBMCs. These receptors all come from a female donor in good health and CMV-seronegative.

The DNA for the CDR3 is TGTGCCAGTAGCCCCGGACATGGTGGCTACGAGCAGTACTTC. It translates to CASSPGHGGYEQYF. The V call is TRBV19, the J call TRBJ2-7, with D perhaps matching TRBD1 (5 bases). The length of the CDR3 is 14 residues. The V and J ends lost 6 bases and 3 bases respectively, with 15 bases between them. Germline V gene data show CDR1 as LNHDA and CDR2 as SQIVND (reference sequence).

The CDR3 coding sequence is TGTGCCAGCAGCCAAGATACTAGCGGGGGGCCAATCAATGAGCAGTTCTTC. Translation gives CASSQDTSGGPINEQFF. The V call is TRBV4-2, the J call TRBJ2-1; TRBD2 aligns across 12 bases. The CDR3 has 17 amino acids. V was clipped by 0 bases and J by 6 bases; unmatched bases: 6. Per the germline V gene, CDR1 is LGHNA and CDR2 is YNFKEQ.